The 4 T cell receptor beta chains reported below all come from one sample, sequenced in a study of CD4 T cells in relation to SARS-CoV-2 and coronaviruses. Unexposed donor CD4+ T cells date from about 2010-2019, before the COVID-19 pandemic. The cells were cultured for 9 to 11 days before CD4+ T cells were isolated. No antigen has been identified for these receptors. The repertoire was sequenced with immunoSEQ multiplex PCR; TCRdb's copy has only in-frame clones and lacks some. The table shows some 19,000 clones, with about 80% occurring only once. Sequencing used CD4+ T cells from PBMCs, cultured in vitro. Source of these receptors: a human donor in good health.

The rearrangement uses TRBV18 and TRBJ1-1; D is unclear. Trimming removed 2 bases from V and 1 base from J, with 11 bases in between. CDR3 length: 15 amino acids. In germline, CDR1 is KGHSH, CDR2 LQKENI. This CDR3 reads CASSPVYGRNTEAFF. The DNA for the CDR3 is TGTGCCAGCTCACCAGTCTACGGGCGGAACACTGAAGCTTTCTTT.

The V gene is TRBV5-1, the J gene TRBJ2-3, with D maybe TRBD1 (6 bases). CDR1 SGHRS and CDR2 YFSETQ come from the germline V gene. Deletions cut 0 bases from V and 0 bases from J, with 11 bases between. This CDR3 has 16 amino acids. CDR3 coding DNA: TGCGCCAGCAGCTTGGAAGGCAGGGGCAGCACAGATACGCAGTATTTT. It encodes CASSLEGRGSTDTQYF.

In DNA, the CDR3 is TGTGCCAGCAGCTACGACAGGGCCCGCACTGAAGCTTTCTTT. It yields the protein CASSYDRARTEAFF. V and J are TRBV5-6 and TRBJ1-1; 7 bases are a match to TRBD1. This CDR3 comprises 14 residues. Germline-derived CDR1 and CDR2 are SGHDT and YYEEEE. Germline trimming cut 3 bases from V and 4 bases from J; bases unmatched to any gene: 6.

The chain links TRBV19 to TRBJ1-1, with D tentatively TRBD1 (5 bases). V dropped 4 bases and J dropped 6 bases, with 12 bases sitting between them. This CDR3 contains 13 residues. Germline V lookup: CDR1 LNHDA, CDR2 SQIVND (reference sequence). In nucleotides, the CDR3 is TGTGCCAGTAGTACACCAGGGAAGGCTGAAGCTTTCTTT. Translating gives CASSTPGKAEAFF. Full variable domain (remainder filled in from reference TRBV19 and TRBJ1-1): DGGITQSPKYLFRKEGQNVTLSCEQNLNHDAMYWYRQDPGQGLRLIYYSQIVNDFQKGDIAEGYSVSREKKESFPLTVTSAQKNPTAFYLCASSTPGKAEAFFGQGTRLTVV.